Many counts were recorded for the clone carrying this T cell receptor beta chain. No antigen is known for it. Described time point: patch test 2, 6 weeks after DPC sensitization. The treatment: therapeutic diphenylcyclopropenone sensitization with weekly scalp DPC. Alopecia patients deemed DPC-suitable, aged 18 to 70, excluding pregnancy. TCRdb ran MiXCR on the RACE reads and lists one entry per CDR3 protein. The sample yields approximately 90,000 distinct CDR3 sequences, roughly 9.6% seen once. The entry originates in a study of human T cells and chemical hapten exposure. Turning to the study itself: Read at 6 days, the patch tests placed 0.01% DPC on the upper back. Alopecia universalis, totalis or areata was present in patients who were mostly female.

Points from the study as a whole: Alopecia affecting every donor means their immune response may not match healthy people's.

CDR1 SEHNR and CDR2 FQNEAQ come from the germline V gene (reference sequence). Trimming removed 5 bases from V and 7 bases from J; junction bases left unmatched: 8. The CDR3 loop spans 14 amino acids. The chain employs TRBV7-9 and TRBJ1-1; 9 nucleotides line up with TRBD1. The sequence was obtained from a man in his forties with alopecia areata. Some clones in this sample may be carry-over from other donors' samples. The sample consisted of whole blood, taken in connection with sensitization to the hapten diphenylcyclopropenone (DPC). The CDR3 DNA follows: TGTGCCAGCAGCCGGTTACAGGGGGCCCGTGAAGCTTTCTTT. Protein: CASSRLQGAREAFF.